A single T cell receptor beta chain is shown here with its context. Antigen: not known. The data were taken from a study of cytomegalovirus exposure and HLA in healthy donors. Only in-frame clones appear in the TCRdb table, and some are missing; sequencing was by immunoSEQ multiplex PCR. Of tens of thousands of clones in the sample, roughly 92% were seen once. The study, taken as a whole, reports: Cytomegalovirus association was assigned to about 150 TCR beta chains. Confirmation was obtained in vitro that a few CMV-associated chains are specific for CMV antigens. It was reported that the classifier diagnosed cytomegalovirus status with high specificity and sensitivity in both the original and validation cohorts. Within the roughly 120 validation repertoires, first-cohort TCR clusters tended to co-occur, according to a later analysis.

V dropped 4 bases and J dropped 4 bases, with 13 bases sitting between them. The CDR3 has 14 amino acids. Germline CDR1 reads MGHRA; CDR2 reads YSYEKL. Specimen: PBMCs. The TCR was taken from a woman under 30 in good health and CMV-seropositive. This chain links TRBV4-1 with TRBJ1-2; D is uncertain. The CDR3 DNA reads as TGCGCCAGCAGCCGCGCGGGGAGCCCCTATGGCTACACCTTC. Its translation is CASSRAGSPYGYTF.